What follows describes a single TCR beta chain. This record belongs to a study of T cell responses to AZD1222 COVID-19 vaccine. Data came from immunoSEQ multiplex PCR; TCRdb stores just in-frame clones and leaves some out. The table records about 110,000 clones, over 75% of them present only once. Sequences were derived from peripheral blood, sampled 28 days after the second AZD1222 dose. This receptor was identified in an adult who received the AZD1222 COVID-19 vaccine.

The chain's CDR3 is CASRWLGGYTF. The CDR3 DNA is TGTGCCAGCAGATGGTTAGGCGGCTACACCTTC. V usage is TRBV6-5 and J usage is TRBJ1-2; D remains ambiguous. CDR1 and CDR2 from the germline V gene are MNHEY and SVGAGI. This CDR3 is 11 amino acids long. V was cut by 6 bases and J by 8 bases, with 10 bases left in between.